Below, 17 T cell receptor beta chains from the same sample are listed, as sequenced in a study of Ad26.COV2.S vaccination and SARS-CoV-2 variants. Data came from immunoSEQ multiplex PCR; TCRdb stores just in-frame clones and leaves some out. The repertoire holds about 680,000 clones, roughly 90% seen once, with approximately 1.5% in the top ten. The treatment denotes: 15 to 20 received Ad26.COV2.S at low or high dose, single or two shots; about 5 received placebo; per-sample allocation not given. Sampling occurred on day 63 after the first vaccine or placebo injection. This material consisted of peripheral blood, taken in a trial of Ad26.COV2.S vaccine versus placebo. All receptors come from a person aged 18-60 years who received the Ad26.COV2.S COVID-19 vaccine or a placebo.

The chain employs TRBV7-2 and TRBJ1-6; tentative D call: TRBD1 (6 bases). The V end was cut by 3 bases, the J end by 6 bases, with 18 bases between. Germline-derived CDR1 and CDR2 are SGHTA and FQGNSA. The CDR3 runs 17 residues. CDR3 in amino acids: CASSLVKGQILNSPLHF. The DNA for the CDR3 is TGTGCCAGCAGCTTGGTTAAAGGACAGATCCTTAATTCACCCCTCCACTTT.

The V call is TRBV19, the J call TRBJ1-2; D may be TRBD1 (5 bases). The CDR3 is made up of 14 amino acids. Trimming took 2 bases from V and 2 from J, leaving 9 bases between them. In germline, CDR1 is LNHDA, CDR2 SQIVND (reference sequence). CDR3 in amino acids: CASSISPGNYGYTF. CDR3 nucleotides: TGTGCCAGTAGTATATCCCCAGGGAACTATGGCTACACCTTC. Using reference TRBV19 and TRBJ1-2 for the parts outside the CDR3, the full variable domain is DGGITQSPKYLFRKEGQNVTLSCEQNLNHDAMYWYRQDPGQGLRLIYYSQIVNDFQKGDIAEGYSVSREKKESFPLTVTSAQKNPTAFYLCASSISPGNYGYTFGSGTRLTVV.

The chain has TRBV13 and TRBJ2-1; D might be TRBD2 (5 bases). Germline CDR1 is PRHDT and CDR2 is FYEKMQ (reference sequence). The CDR3 spans 16 residues. V lost 4 bases and J lost 2, with 15 bases in between. The CDR3 DNA sequence: TGTGCCAGCAGCTACGTTAGCGCCCCTGCCTACAATGAGCAGTTCTTC. Translated, it gives CASSYVSAPAYNEQFF.

V is TRBV4-2 and J is TRBJ2-6, with TRBD1 as a possible D gene (5 bases). The CDR3 contains 21 residues. Germline lookup yields CDR1 LGHNA and CDR2 YNFKEQ. V was cut by 0 bases and J by 0 bases, with 21 bases left in between. The CDR3 sequence: CASSQDRGSRTTVSGANVLTF. DNA for the CDR3: TGTGCCAGCAGCCAAGATAGGGGATCTCGGACAACCGTCTCTGGGGCCAACGTCCTGACTTTC.

This chain joins TRBV19 and TRBJ2-2, with TRBD2 matching over 11 bases. Germline V CDR1 and CDR2: LNHDA, SQIVND (reference sequence). CDR3 size: 17 residues. J gave up 4 bases and V 3 bases, and 7 bases lay outside the gene matches. The CDR3 is CASSIGLAGGITGELFF. The CDR3 coding sequence is TGTGCCAGTAGTATCGGGCTAGCGGGAGGCATCACCGGGGAGCTGTTTTTT.

The chain recombines TRBV7-6 with TRBJ2-1; tentative D call: TRBD1 (6 bases). CDR1 is SGHVS and CDR2 is FNYEAQ in the germline V gene. This CDR3 spans 13 amino acids. With 6 bases removed from V and 3 bases from J, the gap between germline ends came to 9 bases. The CDR3 region has the DNA TGTGCCAGCAGTCAACAGGGCTACAATGAGCAGTTCTTC. This codes for CASSQQGYNEQFF.

The chain has TRBV4-1 and TRBJ2-3, with 15 nucleotides matching TRBD2. CDR1 is MGHRA and CDR2 is YSYEKL in the germline V gene. The trim removed 1 base at V and 0 bases at J, leaving 5 bases unmatched. CDR3 length: 19 amino acids. The CDR3 sequence: CASSQGTSGGETSTDTQYF. The CDR3 DNA reads as TGCGCCAGCAGCCAAGGGACTAGCGGGGGGGAAACTAGCACAGATACGCAGTATTTT.

The rearrangement links TRBV5-6 to TRBJ1-1; D is possibly TRBD1 (5 bases). The V gene's germline CDR1 is SGHDT and CDR2 YYEEEE. Trimming cost V 4 bases and J 1 base, with 14 bases left between them. The CDR3 runs to 15 residues. The CDR3 DNA is TGTGCCAGCAGCCGGGGTGGGGACTGGAACACTGAAGCTTTCTTT. It translates to CASSRGGDWNTEAFF.

V and J are TRBV30 and TRBJ1-3; TRBD1 matches 7 bases. The CDR3 length is 14 residues. Trimming at V came to 1 base and at J to 3 bases, leaving 3 bases not matched to a gene. Germline lookup yields CDR1 GTSNPN and CDR2 SVGIG (reference sequence). CDR3 region: CAWSAPGGGNTIYF. The DNA of the CDR3 is TGTGCCTGGAGTGCCCCAGGGGGTGGAAACACCATATATTTT.

This chain connects TRBV11-2 to TRBJ1-1, with 9 bases aligning to TRBD1. The V segment lost 5 bases and the J segment 6 bases; nucleotides outside the gene matches: 4. Looked up from germline, CDR1 is SGHAT and CDR2 is FQNNGV. This CDR3 comprises 13 residues. Here the CDR3 DNA reads TGTGCCAGCAGCCGGGACAGGGAGGCTGAAGCTTTCTTT. Its translation is CASSRDREAEAFF.

The chain is built from TRBV19 and TRBJ2-7; D not certain. The CDR3 consists of 15 residues. The germline CDR1 and CDR2 sequences are LNHDA and SQIVND (reference sequence). V lost 3 bases, J lost 4 bases, and 16 bases lay in between. The CDR3 DNA reads as TGTGCCAGTAGTATCCGCGCGACCCTACCTTACGAGCAGTACTTC. It codes for CASSIRATLPYEQYF.

The V and J genes are TRBV7-8 and TRBJ1-5; D unresolved. From germline, CDR1 is SGHVS and CDR2 FQNEAQ. The CDR3 consists of 15 residues. The ends were cut back, 0 bases at V and 5 bases at J, with 11 bases in the middle. The chain's CDR3 is CASSLAVHLHQPQHF. CDR3 bases: TGTGCCAGCAGCTTAGCGGTACACCTTCATCAGCCCCAGCATTTT.

This CDR3 is CAWRTGSGNTIYF. CDR3 in DNA: TGTGCCTGGAGGACAGGGTCTGGAAACACCATATATTTT. The J gene is TRBJ1-3, the V gene TRBV30; 7 positions agree with TRBD1. Germline trimming cut 3 bases from V and 1 base from J; bases unmatched to any gene: 0. This CDR3 is 13 amino acids long. Germline V gene lookup returns CDR1 GTSNPN and CDR2 SVGIG (reference sequence).

The chain joins TRBV7-2 to TRBJ2-7, with unresolved D. CDR1 is SGHTA, CDR2 FQGNSA, per germline. The length of the CDR3 is 13 residues. V lost 5 bases, J lost 2 bases, and 10 bases lay in between. CDR3 DNA: TGTGCCAGCAGCGTAACCAGGACCTACGAGCAGTACTTC. It specifies CASSVTRTYEQYF.

This clone was seen only once. V usage is TRBV2 and J usage is TRBJ1-5, with D uncertain. CDR3 size: 13 residues. The V and J ends lost 1 base and 5 bases respectively, with 6 bases between them. CDR1 and CDR2 from the germline V gene are SNHLY and FYNNEI. CDR3 residues: CASSEVPYQPQHF. In nucleotides, the CDR3 is TGTGCCAGCAGTGAAGTTCCGTATCAGCCCCAGCATTTT.

The chain links TRBV27 to TRBJ2-1; D perhaps matches TRBD2 (5 bases). V lost 5 bases, J lost 0 bases, and 14 bases lay in between. The length of the CDR3 is 16 residues. CDR1 MNHEY and CDR2 SMNVEV come from the germline V gene (reference sequence). CDR3 protein: CASSRLWRTSYNEQFF. Here the CDR3 DNA reads TGTGCCAGCAGTCGCCTATGGAGGACCTCCTACAATGAGCAGTTCTTC.

The V and J genes are TRBV5-5 and TRBJ2-6; unclear D gene. Germline assignment: CDR1 SGHKS and CDR2 YYEKEE (reference sequence). Trimming took off 3 bases at V and 4 bases at J, with 5 bases between the two ends. This CDR3 has 13 residues. CDR3 sequence (DNA): TGTGCCAGCAGCTATTTAGGGGCCAACGTCCTGACTTTC. Translated, it gives CASSYLGANVLTF.